This TCR beta chain was captured in a study of cytomegalovirus exposure and HLA in healthy donors. Using immunoSEQ multiplex PCR, the repertoire was profiled, and TCRdb retains in-frame clones only, with some absent. Here the sample spans approximately 150,000 clones, around nine tenths being singletons. The CDR3 has 14 residues. V lost 2 bases, J lost 5 bases, and 12 bases lay in between. Germline V gives CDR1 SEHNR, CDR2 FQNEAQ (reference sequence). The chain is built from TRBV7-9 and TRBJ1-1; tentatively, D is TRBD1 (5 bases). The sequenced sample was PBMCs. This TCR was sampled from a young man in good health and CMV-seropositive. The CDR3: CASSLTGRGTEAFF. CDR3 nucleotides: TGTGCCAGCAGCTTAACGGGGAGGGGAACTGAAGCTTTCTTT. The full variable domain, completed using reference TRBV7-9 and TRBJ1-1, is DTGVSQNPRHKITKRGQNVTFRCDPISEHNRLYWYRQTLGQGPEFLTYFQNEAQLEKSRLLSDRFSAERPKGSFSTLEIQRTEQGDSAMYLCASSLTGRGTEAFFGQGTRLTVV.